Below, 31 T cell receptor beta chains from the same sample are listed, as sequenced in a study of T cells in Graves' hyperthyroidism and ophthalmopathy. What was amplified from RNA transcripts were TCR beta CDR3 regions. An initial round of RT-PCR targeting the TCR CDR3 relied on the HTBI primer set. TCRdb re-analysed the multiplex PCR reads in MiXCR, keeping a single row per CDR3 protein. In the table there are about 350,000 distinct CDR3 sequences, 11% to 15% of which are singletons. The sample taken for sequencing was blood. Every receptor here comes from a woman in her twenties or thirties with Graves' hyperthyroidism.

Of note for this clonotype: At one end the junction does not follow the germline gene, possibly because of a read error. V usage is TRBV3-1 and J usage is TRBJ1-1; no clear D. The CDR3 covers 11 residues. Per the germline V gene, CDR1 is LGHDT and CDR2 is YNNKEL (reference sequence). Here the CDR3 DNA reads TGTGTCAGCAGGCATGGGCATGCAGCTTTCTTT. This translates into CVSRHGHAAFF.

This clonotype appeared a single time. A much larger clone lies one base from this, so it may be a read error. This rearrangement joins TRBV13 to TRBJ2-7; D is uncertain. CDR3 length equals 13 residues. Germline CDR1 reads PRHDT; CDR2 reads FYEKMQ (reference sequence). The CDR3 protein is CASSLKGPYEHYF. The CDR3 region has the DNA TGTGCCAGCAGCTTAAAGGGCCCCTACGAGCACTACTTC.

This clonotype was found a few times. Compared with germline, one end of the junction differs, possibly owing to a read error. V usage is TRBV5-5 and J usage is TRBJ2-1; D perhaps matches TRBD1 (6 bases). This CDR3 region has 14 residues. From germline, CDR1 is SGHKS and CDR2 YYEKEE (reference sequence). The CDR3 sequence: CASSLGGQLNERFF. The CDR3 DNA follows: TGTGCCAGCAGCTTGGGAGGACAGCTCAATGAGCGGTTCTTC.

This clonotype has ten or more counts. The chain combines TRBV7-2 with TRBJ2-5; D may be TRBD2 (5 bases). Germline CDR1 SGHTA, CDR2 FQGNSA. The CDR3 is made up of 14 amino acids. The V and J ends lost 3 bases and 7 bases respectively, with 15 bases between them. CDR3 amino acids: CASSFNGDGVTQYF. The CDR3, as DNA: TGTGCCAGCAGCTTTAACGGGGATGGGGTGACCCAGTACTTC.

This clonotype was observed at least ten times. This sequence joins TRBV27 and TRBJ2-1; 9 bases match TRBD1. The CDR3 totals 16 residues. V dropped 5 bases and J dropped 7; count of bases not matched to a gene: 12. In germline, CDR1 is MNHEY, CDR2 SMNVEV (reference sequence). The CDR3 reads CASSILGTGPPNEQFF. Written as DNA, the CDR3 is TGTGCCAGCAGTATATTAGGGACAGGGCCACCAAATGAGCAGTTCTTC.

This clonotype was counted at least ten times. The CDR3 reads CASSLVRGPGELFF. The DNA of the CDR3 is TGTGCCAGCAGCTTAGTAAGGGGCCCCGGGGAGCTGTTTTTT. The chain couples TRBV7-2 to TRBJ2-2, with a weak D call TRBD1 (5 bases). Trimming removed 1 base from V and 6 bases from J, with 9 bases in between. Germline V lookup: CDR1 SGHTA, CDR2 FQGNSA. The CDR3 is 14 residues long. The full variable domain, with the rest looked up from reference TRBV7-2 and TRBJ2-2, is GAGVSQSPSNKVTEKGKDVELRCDPISGHTALYWYRQSLGQGLEFLIYFQGNSAPDKSGLPSDRFSAERTGGSVSTLTIQRTQQEDSAVYLCASSLVRGPGELFFGEGSRLTVL.

This clonotype occurred many times. The V gene is TRBV27, the J gene TRBJ1-4; D may be TRBD1 (6 bases). Germline lookup yields CDR1 MNHEY and CDR2 SMNVEV (reference sequence). The CDR3 length is 14 residues. V gave up 6 bases and J gave up 4 bases, with 12 bases separating them. CDR3 sequence (DNA): TGTGCCAGCAGAGCGACAGGAAATAATGAAAAACTGTTTTTT. Translated, it gives CASRATGNNEKLFF.

This clonotype was recorded a few times. The chain carries TRBV7-9 and TRBJ2-1; D is possibly TRBD1 (6 bases). The CDR3 is 14 amino acids. The V end lost 5 bases, the J end lost 0 bases, and 8 bases lay between the germline ends. Germline CDR1 reads SEHNR; CDR2 reads FQNEAQ (reference sequence). The CDR3, as DNA: TGTGCCAGCAGCCGGGACAACTCCTACAATGAGCAGTTCTTC. Translating it yields CASSRDNSYNEQFF.

V usage is TRBV10-3 and J usage is TRBJ1-2; 9 nucleotides align to TRBD1. CDR3 length: 15 amino acids. Trimming at V came to 5 bases and at J to 6 bases, leaving 10 bases not matched to a gene. Germline CDR1 ENHRY, CDR2 SYGVKD. CDR3 DNA: TGTGCCATCAGTAAATTACAGGGGGCACTAAATGGCTACACCTTC. Protein product: CAISKLQGALNGYTF.

This clonotype was recorded a few times. Here the CDR3 reads CASLHRGGGNTIYF. For the CDR3, the DNA is TGTGCCAGCCTCCACAGGGGCGGTGGAAACACCATATATTTT. The genes are TRBV7-2 and TRBJ1-3, with 7 bases lining up with TRBD1. The CDR3 runs to 14 residues. With V trimmed by 8 bases and J by 3 bases, 7 bases remained unmatched. Looked up from germline, CDR1 is SGHTA and CDR2 is FQGNSA.

This clonotype was picked up a small number of times. This chain joins TRBV9 and TRBJ1-2; no clear D. Trimming stripped 1 base from V and 8 bases from J, with 12 bases between. This CDR3 is 13 amino acids long. The V gene's germline CDR1 is SGDLS and CDR2 YYNGEE. CDR3 sequence: CASSVPGVEGYTF. The CDR3, as DNA: TGTGCCAGCAGCGTACCCGGAGTGGAGGGCTACACCTTC.

This chain links TRBV6-4 with TRBJ2-1; TRBD2 matches 12 bases. V was clipped by 6 bases and J by 7 bases; unmatched bases: 7. The CDR3 is 15 amino acids. The germline CDR1 and CDR2 sequences are MRHNA and SNTAGT. CDR3 DNA sequence: TGTGCCAGCAGCGAAAGCCTAGCGGGAGGGAATGAGCAGTTCTTC. Translated: CASSESLAGGNEQFF.

In its sample, this clonotype was seen many times. This rearrangement joins TRBV28 to TRBJ1-2; no definite D call. V shed 6 bases and J shed 3 bases, with 14 bases lying between them. The germline CDR1 and CDR2 sequences are MDHEN and SYDVKM. This CDR3 spans 14 amino acids. DNA of the CDR3: TGTGCCAGCAGCTTAGGGAGTACCTACTATGGCTACACCTTC. The encoded protein is CASSLGSTYYGYTF.

This clonotype was detected ten times or more. The CDR3 loop reads CASRVPGGYEQYF. In DNA form, the CDR3 reads TGTGCCAGCAGGGTACCGGGGGGGTACGAGCAGTACTTC. This chain uses TRBV28 with TRBJ2-7; 8 bases are shared with TRBD2. Germline CDR1 reads MDHEN; CDR2 reads SYDVKM. The CDR3 length is 13 residues. The V segment lost 6 bases and the J segment 4 bases; nucleotides outside the gene matches: 5.

This clonotype has more than one count but fewer than ten. The chain employs TRBV14 and TRBJ2-4; tentative D call: TRBD2 (5 bases). Trimming cost V 3 bases and J 4 bases, with 7 bases left between them. Germline CDR1 SGHDN, CDR2 FVKESK. This CDR3 is built from 13 residues. The CDR3 is CASSQGAKNIQYF. In nucleotides, the CDR3 is TGTGCCAGCAGCCAGGGAGCGAAAAACATTCAGTACTTC.

V gene TRBV5-1 combines with J gene TRBJ2-5, with D perhaps TRBD1 or TRBD2 (5 bases each). Germline V gene lookup returns CDR1 SGHRS and CDR2 YFSETQ. Trimming shortened V by 4 bases and J by 5 bases, and 18 bases separated the two germline ends. The CDR3 covers 15 residues. Written as DNA, the CDR3 is TGCGCCAGCAGCCAGGGACCCCCCTCGGGGGAGACCCAGTACTTC. This translates into CASSQGPPSGETQYF. The entire variable domain, with the rest obtained from reference TRBV5-1 and TRBJ2-5, is as follows: KAGVTQTPRYLIKTRGQQVTLSCSPISGHRSVSWYQQTPGQGLQFLFEYFSETQRNKGNFPGRFSGRQFSNSRSEMNVSTLELGDSALYLCASSQGPPSGETQYFGPGTRLLVL.

This clonotype was counted at least ten times. The V call is TRBV28, the J call TRBJ2-5; D is tentatively TRBD1 or TRBD2 (5 bases each). V was cut by 5 bases and J by 5 bases, with 15 bases left in between. The germline gives CDR1 MDHEN, CDR2 SYDVKM. The CDR3 totals 14 residues. CDR3 protein: CASSITRPGETQYF. In nucleotides, the CDR3 is TGTGCCAGCAGTATTACTAGGCCAGGGGAGACCCAGTACTTC.

This clonotype came up many times. The rearrangement links TRBV20-1 to TRBJ2-5, with TRBD2 matching over 13 bases. This CDR3 has 16 residues. V lost 3 bases and J lost 0; bases outside the gene matches: 4. Germline-derived CDR1 and CDR2 are DFQATT and SNEGSKA (reference sequence). This chain's CDR3 is CSASATSGRYQETQYF. The CDR3 region has the DNA TGCAGTGCTAGCGCGACTAGCGGGAGGTACCAAGAGACCCAGTACTTC.

This clonotype was recorded at least ten times. The rearrangement links TRBV7-2 to TRBJ1-6; TRBD1 might be the D (6 bases). This CDR3 has 15 residues. The germline V gene has CDR1 SGHTA and CDR2 FQGNSA. Between the trimmed V and J ends, which lost 3 bases and 4 bases, there was a span of 10 bases. The CDR3 region is CASSLDSGYNSPLHF. The DNA for the CDR3 is TGTGCCAGCAGCTTGGACAGTGGGTATAATTCACCCCTCCACTTT.

This clonotype has at least ten counts. This chain joins TRBV11-2 and TRBJ2-7; tentative D call: TRBD2 (6 bases). Trimming stripped 5 bases from V and 2 bases from J, with 13 bases between. In germline, CDR1 is SGHAT, CDR2 FQNNGV. The CDR3 extends over 14 amino acids. The CDR3 is CASSQQGGPYEQYF. In DNA form, the CDR3 reads TGTGCCAGCAGCCAGCAGGGAGGCCCCTACGAGCAGTACTTC.

This clonotype was seen ten or more times. This chain links TRBV6-1 with TRBJ2-1; no reliable D call. The V end lost 5 bases, the J end lost 0 bases, and 11 bases lay between the germline ends. The CDR3 has 15 residues. Germline V lookup: CDR1 MNHNS, CDR2 SASEGT. The CDR3 here is CASSPISGSYNEQFF. DNA for the CDR3: TGTGCCAGCAGTCCCATCTCCGGCTCCTACAATGAGCAGTTCTTC.

The chain carries TRBV7-2 and TRBJ2-1; 10 bases fit TRBD2. This CDR3 has 17 residues. After removal of 2 bases from V and 7 bases from J, the junction contained 11 bases not matched to a gene. Germline assignment: CDR1 SGHTA and CDR2 FQGNSA. CDR3 nucleotides: TGTGCCAGCAGCTTAACCGGTCGGCTAGCGGGAGTAAATGAGCAGTTCTTC. This gives the protein CASSLTGRLAGVNEQFF.

This clonotype came up a few times. This rearrangement joins TRBV7-2 to TRBJ1-3; the D gene is possibly TRBD1 (5 bases). Germline-derived CDR1 and CDR2 are SGHTA and FQGNSA. This CDR3 has 17 amino acids. V was shortened by 1 base and J by 0 bases, with 13 bases between the two germline ends. CDR3 sequence (DNA): TGTGCCAGCAGCTTAGAGGGACGCTCCTACTCTGGAAACACCATATATTTT. The encoded protein is CASSLEGRSYSGNTIYF.

This clonotype has ten or more counts. V and J are TRBV20-1 and TRBJ1-1, with 8 nucleotides matching TRBD1. The CDR3 length is 13 residues. The germline V gene encodes CDR1 DFQATT and CDR2 SNEGSKA (reference sequence). The ends lost 3 bases at V and 6 bases at J; junction bases unmatched: 6. The CDR3 nucleotides read TGCAGTGCTAGTCAGGGGGCTTGGGCTGAAGCTTTCTTT. Its translation is CSASQGAWAEAFF.

This clonotype was counted many times. The chain has TRBV12-3 or TRBV12-4 and TRBJ1-1; D remains unclear. This CDR3 is built from 12 residues. The V end was cut by 5 bases, the J end by 4 bases, with 8 bases between. The DNA of the CDR3 is TGTGCCAGCAGTCGAATAGGCACTGAAGCTTTCTTT. It specifies CASSRIGTEAFF.

Ten or more counts support this clonotype. The CDR3: CASSRTAGDQETQYF. CDR3 in DNA: TGTGCCAGCAGTCGAACAGCGGGGGACCAAGAGACCCAGTACTTC. J is TRBJ2-5 and V is TRBV27, with 8 positions matching TRBD2. CDR1 and CDR2 from the germline V gene are MNHEY and SMNVEV (reference sequence). The CDR3 runs 15 residues. V lost 5 bases and J lost 0; bases outside the gene matches: 5.

Ten or more counts support this clonotype. This sequence joins TRBV20-1 and TRBJ2-3, with a possible D match to TRBD2 (6 bases). The CDR3 is made up of 15 amino acids. Trimming removed 3 bases at V and 2 bases at J, with 15 bases between. CDR1 and CDR2 from the germline V gene are DFQATT and SNEGSKA (reference sequence). The CDR3 region is CSARAGLQPTDTQYF. The CDR3 nucleotides are TGCAGTGCTAGGGCGGGGCTCCAACCCACAGATACGCAGTATTTT.

This clonotype turned up a few times. V and J are TRBV9 and TRBJ1-6; D is ambiguous. The CDR3 has 14 amino acids. In germline, CDR1 is SGDLS, CDR2 YYNGEE. The germline V and J ends were trimmed by 0 bases and 7 bases, with 8 bases remaining between them. CDR3 nucleotide sequence: TGTGCCAGCAGCGTAGTGGACCAAAATTCACCCCTCCACTTT. Translating gives CASSVVDQNSPLHF.

Details on this clonotype: This may be a read error, as it is one base from a much larger clone. The chain recombines TRBV12-3 or TRBV12-4 with TRBJ2-1, with D unclear. CDR3 length equals 14 residues. This CDR3 reads CASSAARSADERFF. As DNA, the CDR3 is TGTGCCAGCAGTGCCGCGCGTTCGGCCGATGAGCGGTTCTTC.

The genes are TRBV27 and TRBJ2-1; 8 bases map to TRBD2. The CDR3 covers 14 residues. V shed 3 bases, J shed 3 bases, and the junction held 1 base outside the gene matches. CDR1 is MNHEY, CDR2 SMNVEV, per germline (reference sequence). The CDR3 region is CASSFSGVYNEQFF. The CDR3, as DNA: TGTGCCAGCAGTTTTAGCGGGGTCTACAATGAGCAGTTCTTC.

This clonotype appeared many times. This chain connects TRBV6-1 to TRBJ2-5; 8 nucleotides align to TRBD1. CDR3 length equals 14 residues. After removal of 6 bases from V and 6 bases from J, the junction contained 9 bases not matched to a gene. The germline gives CDR1 MNHNS, CDR2 SASEGT. DNA for the CDR3: TGTGCCAGCAGCGACAAACAGGGGGTAAAGACCCAGTACTTC. Encoded protein: CASSDKQGVKTQYF.